This TCR beta chain was documented in a study of cytomegalovirus exposure and HLA in healthy donors (TCRdb year 2017). Some background on the complete study: According to an earlier analysis of 550 to 700 of the donors, some 180 million T cells yielded 120 million or so unique TCR beta sequences and about 300 Gb of sequence data. An early release covering roughly 640 HLA-typed donors comprised 300 to 350 gigabases of sequencing data and approximately 80 million unique TCR sequences. Of the 398 genotyped donors, 65% to 90% fell in the genetic ancestry cluster associated with self-reported Caucasian donors. The study was designed to test whether signatures of past pathogen exposure could be identified by cataloging public T cell receptors. The study profiled the T cell repertoires of fewer than 850 subjects by immunosequencing and related them to cytomegalovirus serostatus. Besides the first cohort of roughly 640 subjects, a separate validation cohort made up of 120 or so different subjects was used. To predict cytomegalovirus infection status, the study brought together high-throughput TCR immunosequencing, statistical association of individual TCRs with disease status, and machine learning. To study patterns of TCR occurrence, a later analysis re-analyzed previously published TCR beta repertoires from 700 or so donors and added high-resolution HLA genotyping. Rather than drawing on any new phenotypic data, the later analysis identified candidate immune exposures from TCR beta sequences and the way those sequences occurred across donors. An earlier analysis of 587 of the donors applied high-throughput TCR beta sequencing to assess whether each TCR beta V gene segment acted as functional or pseudogenic. Donor age, sex, ethnicity and CMV serostatus were compiled together with the repertoire data. In a later genetic analysis, genome-wide SNP genotypes for about 65% of the 666 donors were used, and that subset was treated as a discovery cohort. All discovery cohort repertoires had been generated on a single sequencing platform. HLA typing covered class I and class II loci at four-digit resolution. Typing coverage varied by locus: about 620-640 donors for A, B, C, DRB1 and DQB1; some 520 for DQA1; more than 600 for DPA1; approximately 490 for DPB1. Several DR-DQ haplotypes were handled as single units for association and clustering, since linkage in the cohort was strong. Among some 400 genotyped donors of the cohort, an average of approximately 240,000 unique TCR beta nucleotide sequences was sequenced per donor, of which about 19% were non-productive.

As for this clone: The antigen it binds to is not known. Relative to the germline gene, one junction end is altered; a read error may explain this.

Library prep was done by the immunoSEQ multiplex PCR assay. For the multiplex PCR, a mixture combining 60 forward primers for TCR Vbeta segments and 13 reverse primers for TCR Jbeta segments was used. The CDR3 region of rearranged TCR beta genes was amplified from genomic DNA with a multiplex PCR assay. Amplified TCR beta libraries were sequenced as 87-base-pair reads on the Illumina HiSeq System. In the source study's methods: Across the 666 repertoires, a later analysis counted some 81 million unique TCR beta chains, 9.5 million to 13 million of which were shared by at least two donors. Raw reads were error-corrected and collapsed into unique sequences with a nearest-neighbor algorithm that merged closely related sequences to remove PCR and sequencing errors. To assign V, D and J gene segments, CDR3 sequences were aligned to IMGT reference sequences. For a sequence to be retained, a match of at least six nucleotides was required to both a V gene segment and a J gene segment. A rearrangement counted as productive if the CDR3 had no stop codons and remained in frame with V and J, and every other rearrangement counted as non-productive. Following IMGT convention, CDR3 was defined as the stretch from the second conserved V-encoded cysteine to the conserved J-encoded phenylalanine. The earlier analysis of fewer than 700 of the donors excluded sequences that lacked an unambiguous match to a single V gene segment. An earlier analysis of about 590 of the donors classified V segments as functional when productive rearrangements were above 56.7% and as segregating when the standard deviation between donors was above 5%. A statistical classification framework was built for diagnosing cytomegalovirus status from the catalog of TCR beta chain sequences. In a later analysis, TCR nucleotide sequences were compared against IMGT/GENE-DB human TR gene sequences so that V and J genes could be assigned. Using the TCRdist pipeline, a later analysis assigned CDR3 sequences along with most-parsimonious VDJ recombination scenarios. In a later analysis, each TCR beta chain was defined by its CDR3 amino acid sequence together with its V-gene family, and reads without a unique V-gene family were excluded. As a way to deal with suspected cross-contamination and a sequencing artifact, a later analysis dropped approximately 570 nucleotide sequences that were highly shared and had low generation probability. A later analysis calculated a clonal expansion index for each public chain from normalized within-repertoire ranks of inferred template counts. A later analysis computed generation probabilities with a VDJ recombination model fitted to out-of-frame rearrangements, and checked the results against IGoR. Hypergeometric tests were used in a later analysis to score TCR-TCR, TCR-HLA and TCR-CMV co-occurrence, with a repertoire-size bias correction applied to the TCR pairs. In a later analysis, false discovery rates were estimated by permuting HLA or CMV assignments 20 times. A later analysis grouped co-occurring TCRs with DBSCAN, adding TCRdist sequence similarity when clustering within HLA-allele-positive subsets. Repertoires with fewer than 30,000 or more than 120,000 public chains, plus five repertoires with anomalous nucleotide sharing, were excluded from co-occurrence clustering. TCRdb took this table from immuneACCESS and kept in-frame rearrangements with V and J called. Such tables lack part of the clones; where checked against another copy, unresolved V genes explain under half of the gap, and the rest is unexplained. The DNA gave D and trimming, while V, J and clone size come from that table. Present in this sample are tens of thousands of clones, about 76% of which were seen just once. The ten largest account for more than 2.5% of the sample.

CDR1 and CDR2 are drawn from the germline V gene: MNHNS, SASEGT. From cysteine to phenylalanine, the CDR3 is 12 amino acids long. The DNA shown is the 36-base CDR3, in frame from base 1. Study-level results and caveats: A few of the identified cytomegalovirus-associated TCR beta chains were confirmed in vitro to be specific for cytomegalovirus antigens. For the cohort, immune exposure information was limited to CMV serostatus. Specific HLA alleles were associated with over 15,000 TCR beta sequences at a false discovery rate of 0.05 in a later analysis. Sequencing depth was assumed to be roughly uniform across donors in the presence/absence analyses, though that assumption may not hold. Linkage disequilibrium might explain the correlated functional status among segregating V segments, but an unknown experimental factor could not be ruled out. The classifier was reported to diagnose cytomegalovirus status with high specificity and sensitivity in both the original cohort and the validation cohort. When HLA alleles, especially DR and DQ, strongly co-occurred, attributing TCR associations to individual alleles was difficult. An earlier analysis of around 600 of the donors showed that most TCR beta V segments appeared in productive rearrangements either about 90% or about 30% of the time, which broadly matched IMGT annotations. According to a later analysis, parvovirus B19, influenza, CMV and Epstein-Barr virus appeared linked to several top co-occurrence clusters. The earlier analysis of 587 of the donors excluded approximately 15 rarely observed V segments, including chromosome 9 orphons, because counts were too low. The cohort was sequenced for TCR beta chains only, and without alpha or paired-chain data the features that could be detected were limited. The 87-base-pair reads could not distinguish some IMGT-functional V segments, including TRBV6-2 and TRBV6-3, so those segments were excluded. In a later analysis, HLA-associated TCR beta chains were found to be more clonally expanded and to have lower generation probabilities than equally common non-associated chains. According to a later genetic analysis, donors in an Asian-associated ancestry cluster had fewer N-insertions in productive TCRs than the approximately 650-donor mean. Across donors, most TCR sequences were observed very rarely, whereas some public TCRs were present in many individuals. An association between a missense DCLRE1C variant and V-gene and J-gene trimming of TCR beta chains was found in a later genetic analysis and replicated in an independent cohort. According to a later analysis, TCR association rates differed among HLA loci, with DRB1 alleles showing the most associated TCRs and HLA-C alleles showing the fewest. The authors suggested that the approach could potentially be generalized to other disease states and immunological phenotypes. A cluster of highly shared sequence variants was judged likely to represent a technical artifact of the sequencing pipeline. The study listed approximately 150 TCR beta chains as associated with cytomegalovirus. Because some donors lacked HLA typing at each locus, the association tests relied only on the typed subset. A further reported finding was that TCR beta sequences accurately predicted the HLA-A and HLA-B alleles for most subjects in the first cohort. In a later analysis, most CMV-associated TCR beta chains were found to appear HLA-restricted, with HLA associations seemingly driven largely by CMV exposure.

The cohort comprised more than 550 healthy bone marrow donors. At the time of sampling, all cohort members were nominally healthy, though unrecorded immune exposures were likely present. The donor was CMV seronegative and belonged to the group of 320 or so seronegative cohort members. A peripheral blood sample was provided by each donor, and peripheral blood mononuclear cells were used for TCR beta sequencing. The Qiagen DNeasy Blood Extraction Kit was used to extract genomic DNA from the blood cell samples. The rearranged chain carries TRBV6-1 and TRBJ1-1, with TRBD1 tentatively as D gene (6 bases match). Input material: PBMCs. This clonotype was obtained from a man between 18 and 35 years old in good health and CMV-seronegative. The DNA reads as follows: TGTGCCAGCAACCCACAGGGAACTGAAACTTTCTTT. The encoded protein is CASNPQGTETFF.